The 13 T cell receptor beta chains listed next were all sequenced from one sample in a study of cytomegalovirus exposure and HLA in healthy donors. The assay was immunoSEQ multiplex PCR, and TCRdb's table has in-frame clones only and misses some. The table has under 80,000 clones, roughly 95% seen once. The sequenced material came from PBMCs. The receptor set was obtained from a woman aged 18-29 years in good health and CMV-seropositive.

The CDR3 protein is CAISEAIAGASSYEQYF. CDR3 sequence (DNA): TGTGCCATCAGTGAGGCCATAGCGGGGGCCAGCTCCTACGAGCAGTACTTC. The chain links TRBV10-3 to TRBJ2-7; TRBD2 matches at 9 bases. The ends lost 2 bases at V and 0 bases at J; junction bases unmatched: 8. The germline CDR1 and CDR2 sequences are ENHRY and SYGVKD. The CDR3 consists of 17 residues.

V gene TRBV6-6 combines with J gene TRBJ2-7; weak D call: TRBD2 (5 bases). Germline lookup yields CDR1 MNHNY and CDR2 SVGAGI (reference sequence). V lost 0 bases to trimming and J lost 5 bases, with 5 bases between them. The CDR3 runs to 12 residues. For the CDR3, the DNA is TGTGCCAGCAGTTACTCGCGGGACGAGCAGTACTTC. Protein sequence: CASSYSRDEQYF.

The CDR3 coding sequence is TGTGCCAGCAGGCTAAGCGAGGAGGTCTATGGCTACACCTTC. It codes for CASRLSEEVYGYTF. The chain links TRBV25-1 to TRBJ1-2; D is ambiguous. Germline-derived CDR1 and CDR2 are MGHDK and SYGVNS. This CDR3 region has 14 residues. V was clipped by 6 bases and J by 4 bases, with 15 bases between them.

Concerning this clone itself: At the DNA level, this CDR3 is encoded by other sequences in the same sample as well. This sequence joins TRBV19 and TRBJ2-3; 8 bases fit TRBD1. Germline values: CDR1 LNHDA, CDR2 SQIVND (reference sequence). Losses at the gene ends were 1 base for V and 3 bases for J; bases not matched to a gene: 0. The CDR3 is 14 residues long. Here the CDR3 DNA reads TGTGCCAGTAGTATAGGACAGGGGACAGATACGCAGTATTTT. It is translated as CASSIGQGTDTQYF.

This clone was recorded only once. As DNA, the CDR3 is TGTGCCAGCAGCTTAACAGCCGGTTATAGCAATCAGCCCCAGCATTTT. This gives the protein CASSLTAGYSNQPQHF. The chain combines TRBV7-3 with TRBJ1-5; D ambiguous. V lost 0 bases and J 0 bases, leaving 9 bases between the germline ends. CDR3 length: 16 residues. CDR1 and CDR2 from the germline V gene are SGHTA and FQGTGA.

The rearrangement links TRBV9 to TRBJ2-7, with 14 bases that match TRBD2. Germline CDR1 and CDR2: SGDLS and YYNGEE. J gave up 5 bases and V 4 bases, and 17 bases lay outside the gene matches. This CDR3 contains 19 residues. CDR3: CASSRGTGLAGGFSDEQYF. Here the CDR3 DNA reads TGTGCCAGCAGCCGGGGGACAGGACTAGCGGGAGGTTTTTCGGACGAGCAGTACTTC.

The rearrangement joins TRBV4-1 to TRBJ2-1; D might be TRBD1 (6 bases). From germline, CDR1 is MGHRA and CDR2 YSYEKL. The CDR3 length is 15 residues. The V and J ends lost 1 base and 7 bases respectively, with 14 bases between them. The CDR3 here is CASSQVQGYRNEQFF. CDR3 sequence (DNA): TGCGCCAGCAGCCAAGTACAGGGTTATAGAAATGAGCAGTTCTTC.

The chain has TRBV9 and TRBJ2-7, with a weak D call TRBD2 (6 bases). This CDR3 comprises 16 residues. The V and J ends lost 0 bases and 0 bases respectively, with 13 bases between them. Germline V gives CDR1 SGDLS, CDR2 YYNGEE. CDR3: CASSVGVGGRSYEQYF. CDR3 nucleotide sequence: TGTGCCAGCAGCGTAGGTGTGGGAGGCCGCTCCTACGAGCAGTACTTC.

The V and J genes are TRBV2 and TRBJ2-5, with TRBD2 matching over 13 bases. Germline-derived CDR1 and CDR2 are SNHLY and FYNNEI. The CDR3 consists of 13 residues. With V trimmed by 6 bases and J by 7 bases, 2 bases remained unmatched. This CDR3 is CASRTSGGWTQYF. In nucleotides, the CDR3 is TGTGCCAGCAGGACTAGCGGGGGGTGGACCCAGTACTTC.

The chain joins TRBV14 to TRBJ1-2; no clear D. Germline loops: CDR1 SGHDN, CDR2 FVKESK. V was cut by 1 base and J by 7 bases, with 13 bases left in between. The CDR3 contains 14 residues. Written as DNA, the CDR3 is TGTGCCAGCAGCCAAGGACGGGGAAAGGGTGGCTACACCTTC. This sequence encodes CASSQGRGKGGYTF.

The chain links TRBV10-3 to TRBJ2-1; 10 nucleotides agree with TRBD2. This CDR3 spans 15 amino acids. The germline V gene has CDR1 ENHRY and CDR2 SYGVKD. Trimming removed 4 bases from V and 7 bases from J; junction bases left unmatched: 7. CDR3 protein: CAISALAGRRNEQFF. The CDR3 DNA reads TGTGCCATCAGTGCACTAGCGGGAAGGCGGAATGAGCAGTTCTTC.

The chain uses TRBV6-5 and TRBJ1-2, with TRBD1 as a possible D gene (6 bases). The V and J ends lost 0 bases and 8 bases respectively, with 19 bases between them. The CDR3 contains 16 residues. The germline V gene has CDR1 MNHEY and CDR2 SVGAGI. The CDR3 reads CASSYSSSRGGRGYTF. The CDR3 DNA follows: TGTGCCAGCAGTTACTCATCCTCGAGAGGGGGTCGGGGCTACACCTTC.

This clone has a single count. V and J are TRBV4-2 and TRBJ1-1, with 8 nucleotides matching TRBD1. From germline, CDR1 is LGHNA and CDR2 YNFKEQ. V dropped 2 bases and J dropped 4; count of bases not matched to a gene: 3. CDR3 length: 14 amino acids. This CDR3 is CASSQYTGGTEAFF. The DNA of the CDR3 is TGTGCCAGCAGCCAATACACAGGGGGCACTGAAGCTTTCTTT.